The rows below give T cell receptor beta chains drawn from one sample of a study of blood T cells in healthy people across ages. TCRdb re-called the 5' RACE reads with MiXCR, one entry per CDR3 protein. The profile shows fewer than 900,000 distinct CDR3 sequences, roughly 44% of them singletons. The specimen was blood. The receptors were gathered from a woman between 55 and 75 years old in good health. Each CDR3 is given without its conserved first and last residue. Clone size is stated in some rows and not others, as once, few, many or a class when expanded.

>few|TRBJ2-2|TRBV20-1|13
SARGAGTDTGELF
>.|TRBJ2-7|TRBV10-1|11
ACSPTSNYEQY
>many|TRBJ2-7|TRBV5-5|12
ASSLGSGTYEQY
>.|TRBJ1-6|TRBV6-8|17
ASSYSTWIRDMDNSPLH
>.|TRBJ2-7|TRBV9|11
ASSVSGGSEQY
>many|TRBJ2-3|TRBV6-2/TRBV6-3|12
ASSYSSLPDTQY
>.|TRBJ1-1|TRBV7-9|12
ASRLRQANTEAF
>.|TRBJ1-5|TRBV29-1|12
SVGQGQGGQPQH
>few|TRBJ2-7|TRBV7-2|12
ASSLADSTCEQY
>.|TRBJ1-5|TRBV12-3/TRBV12-4|13
ARAIHSHSNQPQH
>.|TRBJ2-1|TRBV20-1|13
SANQPGQGINEQF
>.|TRBJ1-5|TRBV5-1|14
ASRRYRTDSNQPQH
>few|TRBJ1-2|TRBV7-9|13
ASSPGQGLRYGYT
>.|TRBJ1-1|TRBV29-1|12
SVEGRTGVTEAF
>.|TRBJ1-2|TRBV4-1|11
ASSRSVRYGYT
>.|TRBJ2-1|TRBV20-1|13
SARKRQGVVDEQF
>few|TRBJ2-1|TRBV7-2|11
ASSAGWGSEQF
>.|TRBJ1-6|TRBV6-6|13
ASSYSGGNNSPLH
>.|.|TRBV5-1|14
ASSLRLAGGLNEQY
>.|TRBJ2-7|TRBV28|13
ASSSGGGNEYEQY
>.|TRBJ1-2|TRBV28|10
ASSLLRGGYT
>.|.|TRBV3-1|12
ASSQEHSNNEQY
>.|TRBJ2-5|TRBV20-1|9
SARERKTQY
>.|TRBJ2-3|TRBV29-1|11
GGRAGDVLGQY
>.|TRBJ1-6|TRBV20-1|11
SASEDTLSPLH
>.|TRBJ2-7|TRBV20-1|11
SARGPVSYEQY
>.|TRBJ2-5|TRBV28|14
ASSFQASGSSETQY
>.|TRBJ2-1|TRBV20-1|13
SAQGLAGERNEQF
>few|TRBJ1-5|TRBV27|12
ASRDRSSNQPQH
>many|TRBJ2-3|TRBV9|13
ASSVAQGGADTQY
>few|TRBJ2-7|TRBV7-6|13
ASSPRAGSMYEQY
>.|TRBJ2-3|TRBV20-1|12
SARSMRVADTQY
>.|TRBJ2-3|TRBV24-1|11
ATSGLPTDTQY
>once|TRBJ2-3|TRBV12-3/TRBV12-4|12
ASSSLPLSDTQY
>.|.|TRBV28|15
ARAAGGPGSLQETQY
>many|TRBJ2-7|TRBV5-1|10
ASSLGQGEQY
>.|TRBJ1-2|TRBV6-6|13
ASSSMRQEDYGYT
>.|TRBJ2-5|TRBV5-1|15
ASSRRLTSATQETQY
>.|TRBJ1-5|TRBV27|15
ASSLQAGGGSNQPQH
>many|TRBJ2-7|TRBV20-1|9
SAPRTGEQY
>many|TRBJ2-5|TRBV5-1|16
ASSLVVTSGGHQETQY
>many|TRBJ2-5|TRBV7-2|12
ASSPGTSEETQY
>.|TRBJ1-1|TRBV6-2/TRBV6-3|12
ASSYAGKDTEAF
>.|TRBJ2-1|TRBV27|11
ASSFTEYNEQF
>few|TRBJ2-1|TRBV2|11
ASSGQGGDEQF